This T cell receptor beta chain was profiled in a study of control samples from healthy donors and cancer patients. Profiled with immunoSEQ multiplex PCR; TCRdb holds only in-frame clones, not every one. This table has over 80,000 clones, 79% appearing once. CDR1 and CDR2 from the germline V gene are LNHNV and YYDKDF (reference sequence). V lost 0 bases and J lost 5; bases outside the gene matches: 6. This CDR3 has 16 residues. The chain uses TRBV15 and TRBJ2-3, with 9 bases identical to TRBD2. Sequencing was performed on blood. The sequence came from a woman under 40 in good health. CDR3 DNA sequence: TGTGCCACCAGCAGAGATGTCTCAGCGGGGGGAGATACGCAGTATTTT. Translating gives CATSRDVSAGGDTQYF.